The 7 T cell receptor beta chains in this list originate from one sample, sequenced in a study of T cells in Graves' hyperthyroidism and ophthalmopathy. TCR beta CDR3 regions were amplified from RNA transcripts. Initially, a first-round RT-PCR of the TCR CDR3 employed the HTBI primer set. MiXCR was run by TCRdb on the multiplex PCR reads, yielding one entry per CDR3 protein. This sample carries more than 450,000 distinct CDR3 sequences, around 13% of them seen once, and the ten largest clones take more than 11%. Sequenced material: blood. These receptor sequences come from a woman between 35 and 50 years old with Graves' hyperthyroidism.

In this sample, this clonotype turned up many times. This chain links TRBV28 with TRBJ2-7, with a tentative D call TRBD1 (6 bases). The CDR3 totals 15 residues. V gave up 6 bases and J gave up 3 bases, with 18 bases separating them. CDR1 MDHEN and CDR2 SYDVKM come from the germline V gene. The CDR3 reads CASSTGHPTFYEQYF. In DNA form, the CDR3 reads TGTGCCAGCAGCACGGGACACCCGACCTTCTACGAGCAGTACTTC.

This clonotype was seen repeatedly, ten times or more. The V gene is TRBV5-1, the J gene TRBJ2-7; D not resolved. Germline V CDR1 and CDR2: SGHRS, YFSETQ. CDR3 length equals 14 residues. The V end lost 0 bases, the J end lost 0 bases, and 7 bases lay between the germline ends. The CDR3 is CASSLAQASYEQYF. The CDR3 DNA sequence: TGCGCCAGCAGCTTGGCGCAGGCCTCCTACGAGCAGTACTTC. The complete variable domain, with remaining parts taken from reference TRBV5-1 and TRBJ2-7, reads KAGVTQTPRYLIKTRGQQVTLSCSPISGHRSVSWYQQTPGQGLQFLFEYFSETQRNKGNFPGRFSGRQFSNSRSEMNVSTLELGDSALYLCASSLAQASYEQYFGPGTRLTVT.

This clonotype was observed at least ten times. V gene TRBV6-1 combines with J gene TRBJ2-7; TRBD2 aligns across 8 bases. Germline values: CDR1 MNHNS, CDR2 SASEGT. The CDR3 totals 13 residues. The V segment lost 6 bases and the J segment 5 bases; nucleotides outside the gene matches: 6. The CDR3 sequence is CASRLTSGNEQYF. The DNA of the CDR3 is TGTGCCAGCAGACTTACTAGCGGTAACGAGCAGTACTTC.

This chain uses TRBV6-2 or TRBV6-3 with TRBJ2-6; D is ambiguous. Germline CDR1 is MNHEY and CDR2 is SVGEGT. The CDR3 extends over 16 amino acids. Trimming removed 5 bases from V and 0 bases from J, with 11 bases in between. The CDR3 coding sequence is TGTGCCAGCAGTGATCCCGTAAACTCTGGGGCCAACGTCCTGACTTTC. Translated: CASSDPVNSGANVLTF.

This clonotype was observed many times. The chain couples TRBV30 to TRBJ2-1, with D possibly TRBD2 on 5 matching bases. The V end was cut by 0 bases, the J end by 8 bases, with 11 bases between. Germline V gene data show CDR1 as GTSNPN and CDR2 as SVGIG (reference sequence). This CDR3 spans 13 amino acids. Written as DNA, the CDR3 is TGTGCCTGGAGTGTAGCGGATTGGGATGAGCAGTTCTTC. Its protein is CAWSVADWDEQFF. The full variable domain, its missing parts supplied by reference TRBV30 and TRBJ2-1, is SQTIHQWPATLVQPVGSPLSLECTVEGTSNPNLYWYRQAAGRGLQLLFYSVGIGQISSEVPQNLSASRPQDRQFILSSKKLLLSDSGFYLCAWSVADWDEQFFGPGTRLTVL.

This clonotype was seen at least ten times. CDR3 loop: CASSRTSGDEQFF. CDR3 DNA sequence: TGCGCCAGCAGCAGGACTAGCGGGGATGAGCAGTTCTTC. The chain employs TRBV5-1 and TRBJ2-1; 12 nucleotides agree with TRBD2. The CDR3 contains 13 residues. J gave up 8 bases and V 4 bases, and 1 base lay outside the gene matches. CDR1 and CDR2 (germline): SGHRS, YFSETQ.

Ten or more counts support this clonotype. The J gene is TRBJ1-2, the V gene TRBV3-1; TRBD1 aligns across 7 bases. The CDR3 is 14 amino acids. Germline loops: CDR1 LGHDT, CDR2 YNNKEL (reference sequence). The V gene end was trimmed by 4 bases and the J gene end by 4 bases; junction bases not matched to a gene: 6. The CDR3 region is CASSRGQVFYGYTF. The CDR3, as DNA: TGTGCCAGCAGCCGCGGACAGGTCTTCTATGGCTACACCTTC.